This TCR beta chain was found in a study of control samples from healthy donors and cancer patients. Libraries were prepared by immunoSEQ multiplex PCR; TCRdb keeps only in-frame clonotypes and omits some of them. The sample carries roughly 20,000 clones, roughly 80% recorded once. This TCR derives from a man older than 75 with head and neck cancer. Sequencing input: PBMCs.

The CDR3: CASSIDGDYNEQFF. In DNA form, the CDR3 reads TGTGCCAGCAGTATCGATGGTGACTACAATGAGCAGTTCTTC. V and J are TRBV27 and TRBJ2-1; D gene ambiguous. Germline CDR1 and CDR2: MNHEY and SMNVEV (reference sequence). The V gene lost 5 bases and the J gene lost 3 bases, with 11 bases spanning the gap. The CDR3 runs 14 residues.